This record covers a single T cell receptor beta chain. The antigen is unknown. The source of the sample is a study of T-cell reconstitution after alpha-beta-depleted transplantation in children. Study conclusions and caveats: Some patients' high day-60 TCRbeta diversity was traced to surviving recipient T cells and thymic progenitors. T-cell counts and diversity at one year post-transplant came mainly from newly produced T cells. Several hundred expanded graft clones reportedly gave rise to the alpha-beta T cells present about two months after transplant.

This CDR3 has 14 amino acids. With 7 bases clipped from V and 5 bases from J, the junction kept 8 bases outside the gene matches. Unique molecular identifiers tagged the TCRbeta library. One entry per CDR3 protein, called by TCRdb with MiXCR from the PCR reads. The sample consists of approximately 130,000 distinct CDR3 sequences, roughly 10% of them appearing once. This sequence originates from a girl younger than two who had a stem cell transplant for combined immunodeficiency, so the T cells may come from the graft donor. Sequenced material: PBMCs, mostly from graft donor cells, taken 180 days after TCRalphabeta/CD19-depleted stem cell transplant. The chain joins TRBV12-3 or TRBV12-4 to TRBJ2-1; 7 bases match TRBD1. The CDR3 coding sequence is TGTGCCAGCACGGACAGGTCATGGGACAATGAGCAGTTCTTC. Protein: CASTDRSWDNEQFF.